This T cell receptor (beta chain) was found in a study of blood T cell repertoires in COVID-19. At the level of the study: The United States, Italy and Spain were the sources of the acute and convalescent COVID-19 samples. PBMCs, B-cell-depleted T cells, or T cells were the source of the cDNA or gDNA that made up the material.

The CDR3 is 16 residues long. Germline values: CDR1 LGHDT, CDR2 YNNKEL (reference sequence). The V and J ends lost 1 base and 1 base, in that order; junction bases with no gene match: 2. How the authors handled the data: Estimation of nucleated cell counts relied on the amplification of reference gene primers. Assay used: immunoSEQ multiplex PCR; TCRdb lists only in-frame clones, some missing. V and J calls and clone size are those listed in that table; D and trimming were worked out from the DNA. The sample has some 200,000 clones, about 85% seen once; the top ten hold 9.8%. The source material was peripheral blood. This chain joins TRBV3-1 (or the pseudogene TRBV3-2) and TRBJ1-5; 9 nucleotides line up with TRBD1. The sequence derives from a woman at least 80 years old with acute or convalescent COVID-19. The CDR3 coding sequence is TGTGCCAGCAGCCAAGCCGGGACAGGGAGCAATCAGCCCCAGCATTTT. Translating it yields CASSQAGTGSNQPQHF.